This T cell receptor beta chain came from a study of cytomegalovirus exposure and HLA in healthy donors. Findings of the study overall: In a later analysis, TCR beta V- and J-gene trimming was associated with a missense DCLRE1C variant. Researchers counted over 150 TCR beta chains as cytomegalovirus-associated. V segments that were indistinguishable, TRBV6-2 and TRBV6-3 among them, were omitted from analysis.

This clone was recorded only once. The target antigen is unknown. Each donor's status was that of a healthy bone marrow donor. Trimming at V came to 4 bases and at J to 0 bases, leaving 6 bases not matched to a gene. CDR1 is SNHLY, CDR2 FYNNEI, per germline. The CDR3 spans 16 residues. This PCR relied on a set of 60 Vbeta primers and 13 Jbeta primers. Only in-frame clones appear in the TCRdb table, and some are missing; sequencing was by immunoSEQ multiplex PCR. The table lists fewer than 200,000 clones, roughly 85% of them singletons. Specimen: PBMCs. The chain recombines TRBV2 with TRBJ2-1; 7 bases agree with TRBD2. The clonotype was recovered from a male donor in good health and CMV-seronegative. The DNA of the CDR3 is TGTGCCAGCAGTGTACTAGCGATCTACTCCTACAATGAGCAGTTCTTC. Its translation is CASSVLAIYSYNEQFF.